This record concerns one TCR beta chain sequence. Repertoires were generated with immunoSEQ multiplex PCR, while TCRdb's copy carries only in-frame clones and drops some. The table has around 68,000 clones, under 95% seen once. The source of the sample is a study of T cell changes during pregnancy in multiple sclerosis. Looked up from germline, CDR1 is SGHTA and CDR2 is FQGTGA. J gave up 4 bases and V 5 bases, and 19 bases lay outside the gene matches. The CDR3 runs to 19 residues. The material sequenced was CD4+ T cells from peripheral blood mononuclear cells, taken before pregnancy. The chain joins TRBV7-3 to TRBJ1-1; 10 nucleotides agree with TRBD1. The receptor was isolated from a female donor with multiple sclerosis, enrolled in a pregnancy study. Here the CDR3 reads CASSAQTGGDEKSRTEAFF. As DNA, the CDR3 is TGTGCCAGCAGCGCTCAGACAGGGGGCGATGAAAAGAGTCGCACTGAAGCTTTCTTT.